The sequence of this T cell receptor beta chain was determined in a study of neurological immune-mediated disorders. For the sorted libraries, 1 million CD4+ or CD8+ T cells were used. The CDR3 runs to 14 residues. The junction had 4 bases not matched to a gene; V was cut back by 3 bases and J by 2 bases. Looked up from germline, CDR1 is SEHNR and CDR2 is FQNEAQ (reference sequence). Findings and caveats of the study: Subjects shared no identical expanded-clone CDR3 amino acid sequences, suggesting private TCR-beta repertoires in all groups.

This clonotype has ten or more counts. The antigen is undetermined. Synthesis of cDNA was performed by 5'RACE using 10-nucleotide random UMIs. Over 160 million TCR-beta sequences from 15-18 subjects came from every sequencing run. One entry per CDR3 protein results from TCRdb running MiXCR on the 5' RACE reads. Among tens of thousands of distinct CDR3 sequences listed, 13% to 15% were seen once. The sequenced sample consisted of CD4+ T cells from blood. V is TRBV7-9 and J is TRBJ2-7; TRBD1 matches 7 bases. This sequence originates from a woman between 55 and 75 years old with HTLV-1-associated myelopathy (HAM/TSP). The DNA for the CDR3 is TGTGCCAGCAGCTTCGGGACAGCCACCTACGAGCAGTACTTC. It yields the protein CASSFGTATYEQYF.